This T cell receptor beta chain was recorded in a study of spatial heterogeneity in lung cancer. Each TCR cDNA molecule carried a unique molecular identifier. TCRdb redid the calling of the 5' RACE reads with MiXCR, one entry per CDR3 protein. Found here are 24,000 or so distinct CDR3 sequences, around 3.2% of them singletons; the top ten hold more than 25%. Regarding time point: sample taken at primary tumor resection. Without sorting, whole RNA was sequenced from tumor, nontumor lung or frozen PBMC. Untreated early-stage non-small cell lung cancer patients, around 70 in total, were the donors. CDR3 length: 18 residues. Germline V lookup: CDR1 MDHEN, CDR2 SYDVKM. After removal of 4 bases from V and 4 bases from J, the junction contained 14 bases not matched to a gene. The table lists this clonotype with many counts. The antigen is unknown. Study-wide results and caveats: More often at tumor resection than at routine follow-up, ubiquitous expanded tumor TCRs were detected in the blood.

This sequence joins TRBV28 and TRBJ2-1; TRBD2 matches at 9 bases. The material sequenced was PBMCs, taken at surgery. This TCR derives from a female donor with early-stage non-small cell lung cancer. DNA of the CDR3: TGTGCCAGCAGTTCCCACTCAGGGCGGGAGGGCTTGTACAATGAGCAGTTCTTC. Translation gives CASSSHSGREGLYNEQFF.